The 10 T cell receptor beta chains given below trace back to one sample, sequenced in a study of identical twins (dated by TCRdb to 2016 to 2018). Library creation used 5' RACE. The instrument given in TCRdb is Illumina HiSeq 2000. Through fastp at Q25 and MiXCR, TCRdb rebuilt clones from the public reads, retaining in-frame beta chains. Rows merge per CDR3 protein into single entries with the most common DNA and genes. The sample records a few hundred thousand distinct CDR3 sequences, around 20% of which are singletons. The biggest ten clones account for around 12% of the sample. Sample: naive T cells sorted from blood. This sample's cell subset or site label indicates: cells isolated with a human naive T-cell isolation kit. These receptors all stem from a man in his fifties in good health.

This chain uses TRBV12-3 or TRBV12-4 with TRBJ2-5, with 9 positions matching TRBD1. The V and J ends lost 5 bases and 3 bases, in that order; junction bases with no gene match: 19. The CDR3 is 19 residues long. CDR3 protein: CASSPATGGFERAKETQYF. The DNA of the CDR3 is TGTGCCAGCAGTCCCGCGACAGGGGGTTTTGAGAGAGCGAAAGAGACCCAGTACTTC.

The CDR3 nucleotides read TGCAGCGTTGCCCTAGCAGGAGAGACCCAGTACTTC. It yields the protein CSVALAGETQYF. V gene TRBV29-1 combines with J gene TRBJ2-5, with D tentatively TRBD2 (5 bases). Germline CDR1 reads SQVTM; CDR2 reads ANQGSEA. The CDR3 consists of 12 residues. Trimming removed 4 bases from V and 4 bases from J, with 10 bases in between.

This clonotype has just a few counts. The chain combines TRBV4-3 with TRBJ2-5, with D perhaps assigned TRBD1 or TRBD2 (5 bases each). Trimming took off 3 bases at V and 4 bases at J, with 21 bases between the two ends. The CDR3 totals 17 residues. Germline V lookup: CDR1 LGHNA, CDR2 YSLEER. The CDR3 is CASSQRPPGPSGETQYF. The DNA for the CDR3 is TGCGCCAGCAGCCAGCGACCCCCGGGACCGAGCGGAGAGACCCAGTACTTC.

V gene TRBV20-1 combines with J gene TRBJ1-4; D is unclear. The CDR3 length is 14 residues. The germline V and J ends were trimmed by 1 base and 0 bases, with 6 bases remaining between them. CDR1 and CDR2 from the germline V gene are DFQATT and SNEGSKA (reference sequence). CDR3 DNA sequence: TGCAGTGCTAGAGGGACGGCAACTAATGAAAAACTGTTTTTT. Protein: CSARGTATNEKLFF.

V is TRBV19 and J is TRBJ2-6; 8 positions match TRBD1. CDR3 length: 18 amino acids. V dropped 1 base and J dropped 0; count of bases not matched to a gene: 5. Germline V gene data show CDR1 as LNHDA and CDR2 as SQIVND (reference sequence). Written as DNA, the CDR3 is TGTGCCAGTAGTATAGGCGGGACAGGCAGCTCTGGGGCCAACGTCCTGACTTTC. It specifies CASSIGGTGSSGANVLTF.

This clonotype has just a few counts. The chain joins TRBV24-1 to TRBJ2-1; D gene uncertain. This CDR3 region has 14 residues. V was cut by 9 bases and J by 7 bases, with 18 bases left in between. Germline values: CDR1 KGHDR, CDR2 SFDVKD. The CDR3 DNA reads TGTGCCACCTGTTGGGTCAGAAGGGAAAATGAGCAGTTCTTC. As protein: CATCWVRRENEQFF.

The rearrangement uses TRBV28 and TRBJ2-4, with D uncertain. This CDR3 region has 15 residues. V gave up 3 bases and J gave up 1 base, with 10 bases separating them. CDR1 is MDHEN and CDR2 is SYDVKM in the germline V gene. CDR3 coding DNA: TGTGCCAGCAGTTTTTGGGTCTCGGCCAAAAACATTCAGTACTTC. Protein sequence: CASSFWVSAKNIQYF.

The chain employs TRBV6-1 and TRBJ1-1; weak D call: TRBD1 (6 bases). Trimming shortened V by 6 bases and J by 6 bases, and 14 bases separated the two germline ends. The CDR3 is 13 amino acids. CDR1 is MNHNS and CDR2 is SASEGT in the germline V gene. The CDR3 nucleotides are TGTGCCAGCAGGCCAGGGGCCATTTCTGAAGCTTTCTTT. Amino acids: CASRPGAISEAFF.

This clonotype occurred a few times. The chain employs TRBV5-1 and TRBJ1-2, with 10 bases matching TRBD1. This CDR3 comprises 15 residues. CDR1 is SGHRS and CDR2 is YFSETQ in the germline V gene. Losses at the gene ends were 7 bases for V and 7 bases for J; bases not matched to a gene: 13. CDR3 residues: CASRVGTGVFGGYTF. DNA of the CDR3: TGCGCCAGCCGAGTTGGGACAGGGGTTTTTGGTGGCTACACCTTC.

This clonotype was counted at least ten times. This sequence joins TRBV7-8 and TRBJ2-7, with TRBD2 matching 13 bases. V shed 5 bases and J 5 bases; nucleotides not matched to a gene: 9. From germline, CDR1 is SGHVS and CDR2 FQNEAQ. The CDR3 extends over 16 amino acids. Here the CDR3 DNA reads TGTGCCAGCAGCCCGTTCCGACTAGCGGGAGGCCACGAGCAGTACTTC. Its protein product is CASSPFRLAGGHEQYF.